This paragraph reports one T cell receptor (beta chain). Repertoires were generated with immunoSEQ multiplex PCR, while TCRdb's copy carries only in-frame clones and drops some. This sample has fewer than 2.5 million clones, with approximately 94% found just once. This sample was included in a study of shared clonotypes between healthy human individuals. Study at large: Donors consisted of two women and three men between 18 and 49.

The CDR3 runs to 13 residues. V was clipped by 4 bases and J by 11 bases; unmatched bases: 10. The V gene's germline CDR1 is SNHLY and CDR2 FYNNEI. The sample consisted of naive CD4+ T cells from PBMCs. Subset noted: CD45RA+ positively selected. The chain couples TRBV2 to TRBJ1-1; 7 bases fit TRBD1. The clonotype was recovered from a man aged 18 to 35 in good health. Some clones in this sample may be carry-over from other donors' samples. The DNA for the CDR3 is TGTGCCAGCAGTGTGGACAGGCGGAGTGAGGCTTTCTTT. Translated, it gives CASSVDRRSEAFF.